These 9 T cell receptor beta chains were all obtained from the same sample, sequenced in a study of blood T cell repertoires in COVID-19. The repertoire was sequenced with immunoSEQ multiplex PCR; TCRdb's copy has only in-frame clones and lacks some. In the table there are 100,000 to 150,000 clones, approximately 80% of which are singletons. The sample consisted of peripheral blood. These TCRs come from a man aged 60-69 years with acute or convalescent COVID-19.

The CDR3 spells CASSQVDRAYSNQPQHF. In nucleotides, the CDR3 is TGCGCCAGCAGCCAGGTCGACAGGGCTTATAGCAATCAGCCCCAGCATTTT. The gene calls are TRBV4-1 and TRBJ1-5, with 7 bases aligning to TRBD1. The CDR3 contains 17 residues. Germline V gives CDR1 MGHRA, CDR2 YSYEKL. V lost 3 bases to trimming and J lost 0 bases; unmatched junction nucleotides: 8.

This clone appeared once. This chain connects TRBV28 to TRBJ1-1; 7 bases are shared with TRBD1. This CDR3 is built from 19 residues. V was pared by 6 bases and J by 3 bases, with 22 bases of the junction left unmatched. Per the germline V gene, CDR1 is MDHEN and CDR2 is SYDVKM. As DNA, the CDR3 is TGTGCCAGCAGCTCACCCTCAAGGGGGCGCAGGAACTCGGACACTGAAGCTTTCTTT. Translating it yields CASSSPSRGRRNSDTEAFF. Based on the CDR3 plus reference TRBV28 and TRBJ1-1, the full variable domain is DVKVTQSSRYLVKRTGEKVFLECVQDMDHENMFWYRQDPGLGLRLIYFSYDVKMKEKGDIPEGYSVSREKKERFSLILESASTNQTSMYLCASSSPSRGRRNSDTEAFFGQGTRLTVV.

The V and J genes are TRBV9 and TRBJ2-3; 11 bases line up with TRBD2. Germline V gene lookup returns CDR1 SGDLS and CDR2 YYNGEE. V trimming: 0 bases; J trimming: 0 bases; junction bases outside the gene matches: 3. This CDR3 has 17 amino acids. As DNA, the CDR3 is TGTGCCAGCAGCGTAGCCGGGACTAGCGGTAGCACAGATACGCAGTATTTT. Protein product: CASSVAGTSGSTDTQYF.

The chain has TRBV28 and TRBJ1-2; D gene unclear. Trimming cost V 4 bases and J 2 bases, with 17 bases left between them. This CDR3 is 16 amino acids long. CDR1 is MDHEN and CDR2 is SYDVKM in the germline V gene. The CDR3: CASSSRPAGGNYGYTF. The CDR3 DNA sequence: TGTGCCAGCAGTTCTAGGCCAGCGGGAGGGAACTATGGCTACACCTTC.

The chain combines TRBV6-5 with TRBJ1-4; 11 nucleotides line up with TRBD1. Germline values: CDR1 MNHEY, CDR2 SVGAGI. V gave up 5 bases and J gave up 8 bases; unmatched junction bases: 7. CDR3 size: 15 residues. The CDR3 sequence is CASSSRTGGEEKLFF. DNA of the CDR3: TGTGCCAGCAGTAGTCGGACAGGGGGCGAGGAAAAACTGTTTTTT.

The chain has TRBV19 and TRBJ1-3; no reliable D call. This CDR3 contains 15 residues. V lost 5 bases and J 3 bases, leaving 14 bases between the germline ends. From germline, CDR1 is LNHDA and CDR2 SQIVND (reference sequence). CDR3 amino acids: CASSVGREGGNTIYF. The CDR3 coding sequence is TGTGCCAGTAGTGTTGGACGGGAAGGTGGAAACACCATATATTTT.

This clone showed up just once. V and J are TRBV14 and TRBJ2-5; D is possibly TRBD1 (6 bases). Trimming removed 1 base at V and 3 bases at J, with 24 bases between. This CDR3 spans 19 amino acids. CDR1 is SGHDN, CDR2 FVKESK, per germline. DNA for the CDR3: TGTGCCAGCAGCCAAGTTGGAGGTCCAGGGGCAACTAACGAAGAGACCCAGTACTTC. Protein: CASSQVGGPGATNEETQYF.

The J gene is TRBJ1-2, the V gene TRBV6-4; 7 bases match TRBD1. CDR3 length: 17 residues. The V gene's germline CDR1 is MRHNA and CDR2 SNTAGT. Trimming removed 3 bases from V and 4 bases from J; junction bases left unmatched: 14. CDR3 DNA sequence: TGTGCCAGCAGTGAGGACCCCGCAGGGGGGTCCCGCTATGGCTACACCTTC. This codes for CASSEDPAGGSRYGYTF.

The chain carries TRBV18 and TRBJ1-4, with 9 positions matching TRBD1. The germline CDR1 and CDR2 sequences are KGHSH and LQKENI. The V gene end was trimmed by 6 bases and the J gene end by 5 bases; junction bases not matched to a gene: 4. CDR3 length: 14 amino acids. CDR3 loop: CASSLGTGNEKLFF. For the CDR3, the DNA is TGTGCCAGCTCTCTCGGGACAGGGAATGAAAAACTGTTTTTT.